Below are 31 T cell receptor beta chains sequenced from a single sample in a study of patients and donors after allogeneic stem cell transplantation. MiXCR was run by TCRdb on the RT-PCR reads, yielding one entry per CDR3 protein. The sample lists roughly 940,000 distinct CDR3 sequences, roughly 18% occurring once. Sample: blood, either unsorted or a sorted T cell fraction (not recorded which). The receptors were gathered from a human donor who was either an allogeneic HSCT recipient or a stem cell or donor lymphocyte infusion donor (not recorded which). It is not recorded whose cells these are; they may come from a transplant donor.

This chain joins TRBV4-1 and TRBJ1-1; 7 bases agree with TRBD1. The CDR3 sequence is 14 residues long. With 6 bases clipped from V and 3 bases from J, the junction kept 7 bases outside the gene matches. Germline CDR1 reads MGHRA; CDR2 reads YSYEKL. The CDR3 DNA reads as TGCGCCAGCAGTCACTTTAGGGGGCACACTGAAGCTTTCTTT. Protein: CASSHFRGHTEAFF.

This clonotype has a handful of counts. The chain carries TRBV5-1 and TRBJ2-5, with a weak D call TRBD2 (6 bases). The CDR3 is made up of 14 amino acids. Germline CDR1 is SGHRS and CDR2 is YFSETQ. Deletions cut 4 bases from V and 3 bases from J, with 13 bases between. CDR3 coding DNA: TGCGCCAGCAGCCGTGATGGACTAAAAGAGACCCAGTACTTC. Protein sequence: CASSRDGLKETQYF.

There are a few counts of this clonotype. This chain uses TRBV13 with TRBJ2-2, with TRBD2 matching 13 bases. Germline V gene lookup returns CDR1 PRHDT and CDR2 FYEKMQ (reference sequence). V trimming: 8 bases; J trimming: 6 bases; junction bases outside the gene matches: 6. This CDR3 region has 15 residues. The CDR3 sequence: CASCRLAGGAGELFF. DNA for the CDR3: TGTGCCAGCTGCCGACTAGCGGGAGGTGCCGGGGAGCTGTTTTTT.

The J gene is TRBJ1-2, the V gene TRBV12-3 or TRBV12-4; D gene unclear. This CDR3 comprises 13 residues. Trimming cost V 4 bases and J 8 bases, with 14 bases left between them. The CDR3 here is CASSSPNGEGYTF. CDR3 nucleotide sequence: TGTGCCAGCAGTTCACCAAATGGGGAAGGCTACACCTTC.

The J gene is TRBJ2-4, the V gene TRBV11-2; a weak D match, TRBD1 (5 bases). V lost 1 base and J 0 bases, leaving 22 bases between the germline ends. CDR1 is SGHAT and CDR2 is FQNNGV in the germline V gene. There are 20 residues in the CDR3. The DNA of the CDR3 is TGTGCCAGCAGCTTAGGGATGGCAGGGTCATCCCCCTCAGCCAAAAACATTCAGTACTTC. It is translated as CASSLGMAGSSPSAKNIQYF.

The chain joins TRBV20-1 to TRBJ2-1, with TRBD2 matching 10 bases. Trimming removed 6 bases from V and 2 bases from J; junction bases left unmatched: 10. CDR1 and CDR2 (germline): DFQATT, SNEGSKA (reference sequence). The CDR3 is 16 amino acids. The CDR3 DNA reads TGCAGTGCACTTTCACGCAGCGGGAGGGCCTACAATGAGCAGTTCTTC. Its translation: CSALSRSGRAYNEQFF.

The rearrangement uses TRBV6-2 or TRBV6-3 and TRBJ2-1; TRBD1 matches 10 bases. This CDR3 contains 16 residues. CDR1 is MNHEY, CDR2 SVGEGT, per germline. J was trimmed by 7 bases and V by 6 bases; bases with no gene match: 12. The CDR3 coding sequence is TGTGCCAGCAGCCCAGGGAGGAGACAGGGGGCAAATGAGCAGTTCTTC. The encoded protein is CASSPGRRQGANEQFF.

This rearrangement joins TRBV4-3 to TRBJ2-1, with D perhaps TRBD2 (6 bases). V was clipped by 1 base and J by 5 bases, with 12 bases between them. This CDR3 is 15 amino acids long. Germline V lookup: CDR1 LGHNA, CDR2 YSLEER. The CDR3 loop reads CASSQVGWGDNEQFF. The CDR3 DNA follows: TGCGCCAGCAGCCAAGTTGGTTGGGGGGACAATGAGCAGTTCTTC.

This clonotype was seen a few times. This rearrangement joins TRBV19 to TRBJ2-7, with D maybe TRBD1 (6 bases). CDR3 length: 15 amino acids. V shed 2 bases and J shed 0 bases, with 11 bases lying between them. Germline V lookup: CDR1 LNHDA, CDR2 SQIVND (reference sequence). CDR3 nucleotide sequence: TGTGCCAGTAGTATAACGTCAGGGGACTCCTACGAGCAGTACTTC. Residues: CASSITSGDSYEQYF.

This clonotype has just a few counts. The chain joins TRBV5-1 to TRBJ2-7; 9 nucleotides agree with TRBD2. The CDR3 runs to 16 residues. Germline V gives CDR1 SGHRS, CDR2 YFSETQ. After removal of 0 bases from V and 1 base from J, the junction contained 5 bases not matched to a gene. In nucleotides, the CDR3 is TGCGCCAGCAGCTTGGTGCCTAGCGGGATATCCTACGAGCAGTACTTC. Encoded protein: CASSLVPSGISYEQYF.

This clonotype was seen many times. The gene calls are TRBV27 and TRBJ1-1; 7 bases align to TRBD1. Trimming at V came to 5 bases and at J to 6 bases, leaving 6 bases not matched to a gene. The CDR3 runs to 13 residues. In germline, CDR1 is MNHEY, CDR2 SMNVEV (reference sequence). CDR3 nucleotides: TGTGCCAGCAGTGTCGACGGGACAGCTGAAGCTTTCTTT. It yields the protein CASSVDGTAEAFF.

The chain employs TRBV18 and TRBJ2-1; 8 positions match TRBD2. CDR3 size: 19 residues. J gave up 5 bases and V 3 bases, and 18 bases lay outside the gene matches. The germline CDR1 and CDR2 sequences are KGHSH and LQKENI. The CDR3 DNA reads TGTGCCAGCTCACCCCACTCTTGGACCGAACTAGCGGATAACAATGAGCAGTTCTTC. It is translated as CASSPHSWTELADNNEQFF.

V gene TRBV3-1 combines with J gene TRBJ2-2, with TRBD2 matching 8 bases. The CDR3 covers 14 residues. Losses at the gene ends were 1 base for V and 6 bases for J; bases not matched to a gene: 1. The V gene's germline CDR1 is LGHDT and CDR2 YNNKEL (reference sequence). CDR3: CASSQAAGAGELFF. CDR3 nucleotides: TGTGCCAGCAGCCAAGCAGCGGGGGCCGGGGAGCTGTTTTTT.

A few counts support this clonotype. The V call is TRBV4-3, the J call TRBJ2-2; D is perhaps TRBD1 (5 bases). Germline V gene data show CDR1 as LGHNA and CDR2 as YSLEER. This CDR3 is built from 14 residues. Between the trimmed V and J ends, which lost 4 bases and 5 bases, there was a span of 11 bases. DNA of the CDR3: TGCGCCAGCAGCCCTTCACAGGATACCGGGGAGCTGTTTTTT. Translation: CASSPSQDTGELFF.

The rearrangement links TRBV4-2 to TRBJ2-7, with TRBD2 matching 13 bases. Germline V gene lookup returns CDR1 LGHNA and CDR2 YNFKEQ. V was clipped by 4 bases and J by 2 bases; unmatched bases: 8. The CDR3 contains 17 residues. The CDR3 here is CASSRVGTSGTTYEQYF. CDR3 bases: TGTGCCAGCAGCCGGGTAGGGACTAGCGGGACCACCTACGAGCAGTACTTC.

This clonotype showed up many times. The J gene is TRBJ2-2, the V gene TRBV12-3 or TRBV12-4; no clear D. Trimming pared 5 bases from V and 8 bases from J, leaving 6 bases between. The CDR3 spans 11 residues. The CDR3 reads CASSPRGELFF. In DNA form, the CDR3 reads TGTGCCAGCAGTCCGAGGGGGGAGCTGTTTTTT.

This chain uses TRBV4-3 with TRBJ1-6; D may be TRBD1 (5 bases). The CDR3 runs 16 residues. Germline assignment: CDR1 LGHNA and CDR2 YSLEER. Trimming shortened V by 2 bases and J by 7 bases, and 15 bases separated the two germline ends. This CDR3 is CASSQYGQGLNSPLHF. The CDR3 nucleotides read TGCGCCAGCAGCCAATACGGACAAGGGCTCAATTCACCCCTCCACTTT.

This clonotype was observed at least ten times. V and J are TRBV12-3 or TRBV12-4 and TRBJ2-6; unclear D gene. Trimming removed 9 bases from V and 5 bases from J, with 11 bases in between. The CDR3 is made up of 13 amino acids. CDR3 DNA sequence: TGTGCCAGTTCTCTTACCCGGGCCAACGTCCTGACTTTC. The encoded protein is CASSLTRANVLTF.

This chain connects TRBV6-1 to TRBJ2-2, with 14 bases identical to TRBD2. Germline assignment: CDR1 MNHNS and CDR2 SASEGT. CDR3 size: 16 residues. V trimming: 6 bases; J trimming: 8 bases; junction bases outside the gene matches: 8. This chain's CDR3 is CASSRGLAGERGELFF. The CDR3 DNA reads TGTGCCAGCAGCAGGGGACTAGCGGGAGAGCGAGGGGAGCTGTTTTTT.

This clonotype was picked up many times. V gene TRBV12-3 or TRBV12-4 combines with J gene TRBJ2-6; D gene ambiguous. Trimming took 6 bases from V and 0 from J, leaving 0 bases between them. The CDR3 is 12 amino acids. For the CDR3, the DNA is TGTGCCAGCAGCTCTGGGGCCAACGTCCTGACTTTC. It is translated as CASSSGANVLTF.

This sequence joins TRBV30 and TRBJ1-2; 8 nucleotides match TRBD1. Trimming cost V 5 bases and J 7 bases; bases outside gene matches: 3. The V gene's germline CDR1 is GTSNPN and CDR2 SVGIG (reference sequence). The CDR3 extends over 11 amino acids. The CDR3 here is CAWQGARGYTF. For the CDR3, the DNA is TGTGCCTGGCAGGGGGCTCGTGGCTACACCTTC.

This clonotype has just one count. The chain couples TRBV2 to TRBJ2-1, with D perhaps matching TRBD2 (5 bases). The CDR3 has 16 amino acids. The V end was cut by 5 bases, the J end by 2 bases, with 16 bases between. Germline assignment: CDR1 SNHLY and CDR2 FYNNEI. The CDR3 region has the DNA TGTGCCAGCAGTAGATCGGAGGTCCCCACCTACAATGAGCAGTTCTTC. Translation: CASSRSEVPTYNEQFF.

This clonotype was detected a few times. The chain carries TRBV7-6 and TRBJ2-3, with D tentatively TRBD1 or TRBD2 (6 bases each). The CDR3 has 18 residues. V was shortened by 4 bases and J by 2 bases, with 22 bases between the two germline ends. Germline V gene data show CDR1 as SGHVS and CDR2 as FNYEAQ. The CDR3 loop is CASSSRGGFGWLTDTQYF. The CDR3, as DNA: TGTGCCAGCAGCTCCAGAGGGGGGTTCGGTTGGCTCACAGATACGCAGTATTTT.

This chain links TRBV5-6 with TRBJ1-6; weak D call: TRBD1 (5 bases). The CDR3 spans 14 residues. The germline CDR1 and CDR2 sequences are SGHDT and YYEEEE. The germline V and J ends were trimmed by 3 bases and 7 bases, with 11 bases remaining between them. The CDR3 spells CASSSRERNSPLHF. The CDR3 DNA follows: TGTGCCAGCAGCTCCAGGGAGCGAAATTCACCCCTCCACTTT.

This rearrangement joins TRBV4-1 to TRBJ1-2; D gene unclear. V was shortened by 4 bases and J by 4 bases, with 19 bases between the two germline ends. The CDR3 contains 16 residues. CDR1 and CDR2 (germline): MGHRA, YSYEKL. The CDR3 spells CASSRITQHVPYGYTF. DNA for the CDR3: TGCGCCAGCAGCCGGATTACACAACATGTACCCTATGGCTACACCTTC.

This chain's CDR3 is CSARDPGTGSYEQYF. Written as DNA, the CDR3 is TGCAGTGCTAGAGATCCGGGGACAGGCTCCTACGAGCAGTACTTC. V and J are TRBV20-1 and TRBJ2-7; TRBD1 matches 8 bases. The CDR3 extends over 15 amino acids. Trimming removed 0 bases from V and 0 bases from J; junction bases left unmatched: 4. Germline V gene lookup returns CDR1 DFQATT and CDR2 SNEGSKA (reference sequence).

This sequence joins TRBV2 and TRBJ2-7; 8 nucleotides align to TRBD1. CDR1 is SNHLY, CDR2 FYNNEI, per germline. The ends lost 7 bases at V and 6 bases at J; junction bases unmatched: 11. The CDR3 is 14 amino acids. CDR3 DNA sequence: TGTGCCAGCATGGCGGACAGGGCTAGACGCGAGCAGTACTTC. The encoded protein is CASMADRARREQYF.

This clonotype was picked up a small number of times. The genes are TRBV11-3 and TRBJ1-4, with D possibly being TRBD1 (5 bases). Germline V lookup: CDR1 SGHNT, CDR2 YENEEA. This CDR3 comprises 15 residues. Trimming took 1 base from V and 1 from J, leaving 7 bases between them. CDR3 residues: CASSLGGETNEKLFF. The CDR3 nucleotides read TGTGCCAGCAGCTTAGGGGGCGAAACTAATGAAAAACTGTTTTTT. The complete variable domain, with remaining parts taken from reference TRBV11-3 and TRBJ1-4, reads EAGVVQSPRYKIIEKKQPVAFWCNPISGHNTLYWYLQNLGQGPELLIRYENEEAVDDSQLPKDRFSAERLKGVDSTLKIQPAELGDSAVYLCASSLGGETNEKLFFGSGTQLSVL.

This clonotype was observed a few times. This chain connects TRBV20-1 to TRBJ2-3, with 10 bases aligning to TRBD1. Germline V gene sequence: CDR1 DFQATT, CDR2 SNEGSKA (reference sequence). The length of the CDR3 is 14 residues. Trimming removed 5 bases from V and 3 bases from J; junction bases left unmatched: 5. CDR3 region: CSAPGQGTTDTQYF. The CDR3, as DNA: TGCAGTGCTCCGGGACAGGGGACGACAGATACGCAGTATTTT.

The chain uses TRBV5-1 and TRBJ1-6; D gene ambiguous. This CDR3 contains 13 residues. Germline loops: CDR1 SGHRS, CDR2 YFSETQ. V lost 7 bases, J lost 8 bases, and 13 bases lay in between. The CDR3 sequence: CASSNEDHSPLHF. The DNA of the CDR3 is TGCGCCAGCTCTAACGAAGATCATTCACCCCTCCACTTT.

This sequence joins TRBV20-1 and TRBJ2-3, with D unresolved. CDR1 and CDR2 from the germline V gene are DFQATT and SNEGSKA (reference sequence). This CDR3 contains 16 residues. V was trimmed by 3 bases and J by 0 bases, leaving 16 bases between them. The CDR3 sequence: CSARLGGGGSTDTQYF. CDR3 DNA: TGCAGTGCTAGGTTAGGTGGCGGCGGTAGCACAGATACGCAGTATTTT.